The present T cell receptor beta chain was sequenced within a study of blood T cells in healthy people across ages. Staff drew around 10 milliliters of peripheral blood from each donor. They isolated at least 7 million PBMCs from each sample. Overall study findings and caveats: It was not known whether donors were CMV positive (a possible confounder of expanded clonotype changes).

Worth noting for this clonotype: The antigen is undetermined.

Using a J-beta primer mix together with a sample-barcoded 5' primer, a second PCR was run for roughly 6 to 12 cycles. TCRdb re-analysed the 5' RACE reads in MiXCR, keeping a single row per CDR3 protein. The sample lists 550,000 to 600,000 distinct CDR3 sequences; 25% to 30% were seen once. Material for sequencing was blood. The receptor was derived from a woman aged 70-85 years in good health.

The CDR3 coding sequence is TGTGCCAGCACCACACCAGCCAACACTGAAGCTTTCTTT. The encoded protein is CASTTPANTEAFF. The chain combines TRBV6-5 with TRBJ1-1; D call uncertain. V dropped 7 bases and J dropped 2 bases, with 11 bases sitting between them. This CDR3 has 13 amino acids. The germline V gene has CDR1 MNHEY and CDR2 SVGAGI.